This TCR beta chain was obtained from a study of blood T cell repertoires in COVID-19. On the study more broadly: Collection of acute and convalescent COVID-19 samples took place in the United States, Italy and Spain.

As processed by the authors: Counts of nucleated cells, estimated from reference gene primer amplification, were obtained. Generated by immunoSEQ multiplex PCR, the TCRdb table keeps only in-frame clones and is missing some. V and J calls plus clone size are reproduced from that table; the DNA served to infer D and trimming. The data hold fewer than 70,000 clones, with roughly 87% observed a single time. Germline CDR1 is SGHTA and CDR2 is FQGNSA. The CDR3 is 12 residues long. V lost 5 bases, J lost 4 bases, and 6 bases lay in between. The sample taken for sequencing was peripheral blood. The chain has TRBV7-2 and TRBJ1-5; D is unclear. The clonotype comes from a man in his fifties with active COVID-19. CDR3 nucleotides: TGTGCCAGCAGCCAGGAAAATCAGCCCCAGCATTTT. Translating it yields CASSQENQPQHF. The entire variable domain, with the rest obtained from reference TRBV7-2 and TRBJ1-5, is as follows: GAGVSQSPSNKVTEKGKDVELRCDPISGHTALYWYRQSLGQGLEFLIYFQGNSAPDKSGLPSDRFSAERTGGSVSTLTIQRTQQEDSAVYLCASSQENQPQHFGDGTRLSIL.